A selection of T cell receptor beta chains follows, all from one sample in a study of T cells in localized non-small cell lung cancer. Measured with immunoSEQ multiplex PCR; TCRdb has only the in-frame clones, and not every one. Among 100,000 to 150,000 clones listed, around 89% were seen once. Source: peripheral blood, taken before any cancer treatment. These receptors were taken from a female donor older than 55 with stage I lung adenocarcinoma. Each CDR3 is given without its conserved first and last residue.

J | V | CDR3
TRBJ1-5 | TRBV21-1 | ASGQANQPQH
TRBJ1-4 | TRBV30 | AWSVEVTEKLF
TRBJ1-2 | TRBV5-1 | ASSSPDRQNYGYT
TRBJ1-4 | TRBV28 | ASSLAGTGLEKLF
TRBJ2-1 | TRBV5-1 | ASSFSGTTPYNEQF
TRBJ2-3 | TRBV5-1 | ASSHGSGSTDTQY
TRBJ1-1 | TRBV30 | AWNQQLNTEAF
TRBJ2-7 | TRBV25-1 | ASSARFSYEQY
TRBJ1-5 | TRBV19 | ATHGTGGSGGNQPQH
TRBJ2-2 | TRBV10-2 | ASRSHRDIYTGELF
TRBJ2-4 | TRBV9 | ASSVSEGYEPKNIQY
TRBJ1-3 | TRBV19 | ASSITGALSGNTIY
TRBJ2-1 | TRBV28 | ASSFVGRKGNEQF
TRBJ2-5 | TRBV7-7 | ASSLDPRRQETQY
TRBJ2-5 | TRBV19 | ASSSDRGTETQY
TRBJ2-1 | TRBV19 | ASSISSSTPYNEQF
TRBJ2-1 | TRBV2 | ASSSGTATYNEQF
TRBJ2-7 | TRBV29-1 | SVNGRPPVEQY
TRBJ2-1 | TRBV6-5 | ASNTDSVPYNEQF
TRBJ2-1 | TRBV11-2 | ASSLRADVLNSYNEQF
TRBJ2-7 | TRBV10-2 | ASSDPGQGESDEQY
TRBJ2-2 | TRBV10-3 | AIAGGLGTGELF
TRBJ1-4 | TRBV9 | ASSTQGAQEKLF
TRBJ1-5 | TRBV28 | ATPGRVNSNQPQH
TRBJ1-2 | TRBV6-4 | ASSEEGWSYGYT
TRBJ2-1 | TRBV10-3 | AISEETSGRNEQF
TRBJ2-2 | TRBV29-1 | SVAGQGIGELF
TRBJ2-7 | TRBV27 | ASSLSRGGILRCYEQY
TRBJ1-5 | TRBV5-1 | ASTPDGTGNQPQH
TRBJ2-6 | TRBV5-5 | ASSPSSGANVLT
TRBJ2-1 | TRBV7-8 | ASSLGNEQF
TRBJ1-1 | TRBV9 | ASSVDSMLMNTEAF